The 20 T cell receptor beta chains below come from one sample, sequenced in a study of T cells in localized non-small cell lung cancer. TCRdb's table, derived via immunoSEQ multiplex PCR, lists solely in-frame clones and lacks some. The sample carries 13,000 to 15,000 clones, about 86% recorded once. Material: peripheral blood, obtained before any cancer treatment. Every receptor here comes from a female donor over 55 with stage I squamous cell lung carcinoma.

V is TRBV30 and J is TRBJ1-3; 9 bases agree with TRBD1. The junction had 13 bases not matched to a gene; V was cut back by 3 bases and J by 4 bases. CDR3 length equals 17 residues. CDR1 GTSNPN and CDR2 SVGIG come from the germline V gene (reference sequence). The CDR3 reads CAWRGPGTGFSGNTIYF. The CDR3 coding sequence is TGTGCCTGGAGGGGTCCCGGGACAGGGTTCTCAGGAAACACCATATATTTT.

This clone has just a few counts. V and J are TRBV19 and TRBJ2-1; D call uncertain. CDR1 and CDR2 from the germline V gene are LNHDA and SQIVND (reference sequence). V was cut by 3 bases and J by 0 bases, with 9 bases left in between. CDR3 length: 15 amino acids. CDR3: CASSMGRNSYNEQFF. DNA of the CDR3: TGTGCCAGTAGTATGGGTCGGAACTCCTACAATGAGCAGTTCTTC.

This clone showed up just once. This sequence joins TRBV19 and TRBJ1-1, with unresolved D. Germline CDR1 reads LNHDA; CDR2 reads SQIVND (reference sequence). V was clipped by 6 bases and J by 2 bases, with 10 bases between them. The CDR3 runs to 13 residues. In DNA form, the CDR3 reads TGTGCCAGTAGCACAACACGTAACACTGAAGCTTTCTTT. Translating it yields CASSTTRNTEAFF.

CDR3 residues: CASSFAGGDTEAFF. For the CDR3, the DNA is TGCGCCAGCAGCTTCGCCGGAGGGGACACTGAAGCTTTCTTT. The chain joins TRBV5-1 to TRBJ1-1; D possibly corresponds to TRBD1 (5 bases). The CDR3 length is 14 residues. CDR1 SGHRS and CDR2 YFSETQ come from the germline V gene. V was pared by 2 bases and J by 3 bases, with 11 bases between.

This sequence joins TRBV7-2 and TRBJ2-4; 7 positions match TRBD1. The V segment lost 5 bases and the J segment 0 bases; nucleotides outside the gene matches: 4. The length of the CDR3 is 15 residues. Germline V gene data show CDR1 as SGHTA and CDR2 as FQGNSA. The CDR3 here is CASSQTGLAKNIQYF. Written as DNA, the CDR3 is TGTGCCAGCAGCCAGACAGGGTTAGCCAAAAACATTCAGTACTTC.

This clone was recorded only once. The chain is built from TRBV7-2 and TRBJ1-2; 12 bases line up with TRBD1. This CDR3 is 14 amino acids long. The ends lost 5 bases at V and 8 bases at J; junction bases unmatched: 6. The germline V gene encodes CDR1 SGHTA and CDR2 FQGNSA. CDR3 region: CASSPGTGGKGYTF. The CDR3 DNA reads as TGTGCCAGCAGCCCCGGGACAGGGGGCAAGGGCTACACCTTC.

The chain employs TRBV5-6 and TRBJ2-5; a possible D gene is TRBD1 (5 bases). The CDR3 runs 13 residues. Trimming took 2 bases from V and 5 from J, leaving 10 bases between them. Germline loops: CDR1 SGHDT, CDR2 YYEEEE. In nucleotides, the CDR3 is TGTGCCAGCAGCTTCCCAGGGCAGGAGACCCAGTACTTC. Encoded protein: CASSFPGQETQYF.

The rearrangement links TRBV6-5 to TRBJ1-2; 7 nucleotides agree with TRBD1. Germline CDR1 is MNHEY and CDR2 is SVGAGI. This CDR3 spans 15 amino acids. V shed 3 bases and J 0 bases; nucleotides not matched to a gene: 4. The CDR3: CASSYRQGANYGYTF. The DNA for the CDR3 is TGTGCCAGCAGTTATCGGCAGGGGGCTAACTATGGCTACACCTTC.

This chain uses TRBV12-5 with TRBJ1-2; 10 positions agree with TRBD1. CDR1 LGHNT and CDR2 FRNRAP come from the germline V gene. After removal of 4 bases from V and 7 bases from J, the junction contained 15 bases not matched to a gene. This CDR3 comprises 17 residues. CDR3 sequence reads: CASGSPGQGGIWRGYTF. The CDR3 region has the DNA TGTGCTAGTGGTTCCCCTGGACAGGGGGGTATTTGGCGTGGCTACACCTTC.

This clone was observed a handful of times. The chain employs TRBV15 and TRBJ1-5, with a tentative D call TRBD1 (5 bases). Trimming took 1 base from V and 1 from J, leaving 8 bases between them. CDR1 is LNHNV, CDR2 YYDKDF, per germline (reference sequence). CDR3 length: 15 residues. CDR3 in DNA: TGTGCCACCAGCAGAGGTAGGGACAGCAATCAGCCCCAGCATTTT. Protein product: CATSRGRDSNQPQHF.

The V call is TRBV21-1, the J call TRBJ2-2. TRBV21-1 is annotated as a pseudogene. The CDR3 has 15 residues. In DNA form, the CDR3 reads TGTGCCAGCAGCAAAGCCACCAAGGACACCGGGGAGCTGTTTTTT. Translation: CASSKATKDTGELFF.

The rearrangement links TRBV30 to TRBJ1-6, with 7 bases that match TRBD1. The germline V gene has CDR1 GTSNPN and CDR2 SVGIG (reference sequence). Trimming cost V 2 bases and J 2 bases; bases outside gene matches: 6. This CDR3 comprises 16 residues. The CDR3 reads CAWSSLGQAYNSPLHF. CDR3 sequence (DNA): TGTGCCTGGAGTTCCCTTGGACAGGCCTATAATTCACCCCTCCACTTT.

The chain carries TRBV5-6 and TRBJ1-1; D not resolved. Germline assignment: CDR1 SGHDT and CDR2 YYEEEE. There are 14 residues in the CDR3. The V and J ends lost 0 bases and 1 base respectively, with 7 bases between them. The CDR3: CASSLGAGNTEAFF. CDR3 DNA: TGTGCCAGCAGCTTGGGGGCAGGGAACACTGAAGCTTTCTTT.

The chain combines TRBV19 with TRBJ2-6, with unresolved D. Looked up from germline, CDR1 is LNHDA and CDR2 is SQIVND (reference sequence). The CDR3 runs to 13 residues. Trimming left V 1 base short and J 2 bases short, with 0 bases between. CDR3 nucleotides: TGTGCCAGTAGTATAGCTGGGGCCAACGTCCTGACTTTC. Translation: CASSIAGANVLTF.

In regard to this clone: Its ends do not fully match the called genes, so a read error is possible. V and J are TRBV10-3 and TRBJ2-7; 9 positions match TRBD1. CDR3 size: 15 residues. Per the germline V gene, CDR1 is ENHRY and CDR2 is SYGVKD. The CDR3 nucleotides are TGTGCCAGCAGTGGACCGGGACAGGGAACCTACGAGCAGTACTTC. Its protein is CASSGPGQGTYEQYF.

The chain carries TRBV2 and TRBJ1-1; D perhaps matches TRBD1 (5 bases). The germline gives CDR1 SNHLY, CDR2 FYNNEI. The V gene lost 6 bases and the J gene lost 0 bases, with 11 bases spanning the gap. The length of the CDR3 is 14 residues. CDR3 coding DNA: TGTGCCAGCAGGCCGTGGGGGGTGAACACTGAAGCTTTCTTT. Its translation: CASRPWGVNTEAFF.

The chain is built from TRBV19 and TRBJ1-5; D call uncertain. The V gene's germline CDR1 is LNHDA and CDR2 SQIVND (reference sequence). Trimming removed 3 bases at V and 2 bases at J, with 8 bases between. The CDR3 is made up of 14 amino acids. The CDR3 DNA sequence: TGTGCCAGTAGTATTTCCGGGGGCAATCAGCCCCAGCATTTT. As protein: CASSISGGNQPQHF.

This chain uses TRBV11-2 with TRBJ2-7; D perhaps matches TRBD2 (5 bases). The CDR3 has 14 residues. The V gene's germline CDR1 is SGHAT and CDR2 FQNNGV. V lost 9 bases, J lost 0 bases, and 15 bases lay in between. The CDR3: CASGLDWSSYEQYF. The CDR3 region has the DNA TGTGCCAGTGGCTTGGACTGGAGCTCCTACGAGCAGTACTTC.

DNA for the CDR3: TGTGCCAGCAGCAATAGCGGGGGGGCCTACGAGCAGTACTTC. Amino acids: CASSNSGGAYEQYF. V usage is TRBV11-2 and J usage is TRBJ2-7; TRBD2 aligns across 11 bases. The CDR3 extends over 14 amino acids. The germline gives CDR1 SGHAT, CDR2 FQNNGV. V dropped 5 bases and J dropped 2; count of bases not matched to a gene: 2.

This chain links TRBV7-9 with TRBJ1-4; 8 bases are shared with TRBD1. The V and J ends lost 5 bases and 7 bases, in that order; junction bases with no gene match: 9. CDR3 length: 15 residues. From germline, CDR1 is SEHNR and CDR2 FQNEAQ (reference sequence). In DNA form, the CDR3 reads TGTGCCAGCAGCCGGGACAGGTGGCGCCGTGAAAAACTGTTTTTT. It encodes CASSRDRWRREKLFF.